This entry describes one T cell receptor beta chain. The antigen remains unidentified. This record comes from a study of T cells after yellow fever vaccination. CDR1 is SGHTA and CDR2 is FQGNSA in the germline V gene. Between the trimmed V and J ends, which lost 5 bases and 0 bases, there was a span of 12 bases. This CDR3 contains 15 residues. Study findings and constraints: A large majority of primary-vaccination clones showed up again after the booster (about 96% CD4, about 90% CD8).

They built TCR cDNA with 5'RACE template switching, a step that put in a universal primer site and UMIs. In TCRdb, the 5' RACE reads were re-called with MiXCR into one record per CDR3 protein. In the table there are approximately 260,000 distinct CDR3 sequences, 10% to 15% of which are singletons. The chain carries TRBV7-2 and TRBJ2-3, with D unclear. This sequence originates from a man aged 25-45 years who received the YFV17D yellow fever vaccine. This specimen was CD4+ T cells sorted from PBMCs, taken 45 days after the yellow fever booster vaccination. In DNA, the CDR3 is TGTGCCAGCAGCAAGTCGGCCCATAGCACAGATACGCAGTATTTT. Translated, it gives CASSKSAHSTDTQYF.